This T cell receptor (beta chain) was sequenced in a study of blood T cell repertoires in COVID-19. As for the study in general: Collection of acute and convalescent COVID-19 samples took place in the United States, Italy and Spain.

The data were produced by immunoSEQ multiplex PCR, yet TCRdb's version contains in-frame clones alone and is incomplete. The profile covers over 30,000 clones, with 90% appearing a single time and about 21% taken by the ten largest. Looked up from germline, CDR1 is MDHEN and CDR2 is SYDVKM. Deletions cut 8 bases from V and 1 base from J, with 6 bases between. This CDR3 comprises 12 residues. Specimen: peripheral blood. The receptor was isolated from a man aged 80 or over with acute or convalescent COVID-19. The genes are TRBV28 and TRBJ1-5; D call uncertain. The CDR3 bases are TGTGCCAGCGCGCGGAGCAATCAGCCCCAGCATTTT. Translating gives CASARSNQPQHF. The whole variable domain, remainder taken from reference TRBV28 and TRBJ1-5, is DVKVTQSSRYLVKRTGEKVFLECVQDMDHENMFWYRQDPGLGLRLIYFSYDVKMKEKGDIPEGYSVSREKKERFSLILESASTNQTSMYLCASARSNQPQHFGDGTRLSIL.